A selection of T cell receptor beta chains follows, all from one sample in a study of CD8+ T cells in alopecia areata. Sequenced by immunoSEQ multiplex PCR; TCRdb stores in-frame clones only, minus some. Of some 42,000 clones listed, roughly 92% were seen once; the top ten hold about 19%. Sequencing was performed on CD8+ T cells sorted from blood, taken at week 24, from a patient treated with tofacitinib. The receptors originated from a human donor with alopecia areata. The CDR3 runs from the conserved cysteine through the conserved F or W. A D gene is named only where the DNA matches it firmly. Clone size is shown for a subset of rows, as once, few, many or a class of expanded clone.

TRBJ2-7 NA TRBV28 NA TGTGCCAGCAGTCTGGACAGCCAATCCTACGAGCAGTACTTC CASSLDSQSYEQYF
TRBJ1-2 NA TRBV6-9 NA TGTGCCATTCAGGGGCCAGCACGTTCAAACTATGGCTACACCTTC CAIQGPARSNYGYTF
TRBJ2-7 NA TRBV4-1 NA TGCGCCAGCAGCCAAGATAAAGGGAGCTCCTACGAGCAGTACTTC CASSQDKGSSYEQYF
TRBJ2-5 NA TRBV5-1 NA TGCGCCAGCAGCTTGGAACCCCCAGAGGAGACCCAGTACTTC CASSLEPPEETQYF
TRBJ2-2 TRBD2 TRBV14 NA TGTGCCAGCAGCCCTGACCGGACTAGCGGATACACCGGGGAGCTGTTTTTT CASSPDRTSGYTGELFF
TRBJ1-1 TRBD1 TRBV9 few TGTGCCAGCAGCATAGGACAGGGGGACGAAGCTTTCTTT CASSIGQGDEAFF
TRBJ2-7 NA TRBV2 NA TGTGCCAGCAGCGACCGGACTGGGGCTTACGAGCAGTACTTC CASSDRTGAYEQYF
TRBJ2-2 NA TRBV7-2 NA TGTGCCAGCAGCTTATCGATGGACCTCACCGGGGAGCTGTTTTTT CASSLSMDLTGELFF
TRBJ2-5 TRBD2 TRBV7-2 NA TGTGCCAGCAGCTTAGCGGGACTAGCGGGGGGATTGGCGGTGGAGACCCAGTACTTC CASSLAGLAGGLAVETQYF
TRBJ2-7 TRBD2 TRBV30 NA TGTGCCTGGACTAGCGGAACCTACGAGCAGTACTTC CAWTSGTYEQYF
TRBJ2-1 TRBD2 TRBV15 NA TGTGCCACCAGCAGAGAACGGGGGGGCAATGAGCAGTTCTTC CATSRERGGNEQFF
TRBJ2-7 NA TRBV19 once TGTGCCAGCGGGACTTTCAGCTCCTACGAGCAGTACTTC CASGTFSSYEQYF
TRBJ2-4 TRBD1 TRBV7-3 once TGTGCCAGCAGCTTACCAGGGACAGGGGACCTCAAGGACAAAAACATTCAGTACTTC CASSLPGTGDLKDKNIQYF
TRBJ2-3 NA TRBV29-1 NA TGCAGCGTTGAAGATCACGCTACCGTCACAGATACGCAGTATTTT CSVEDHATVTDTQYF
TRBJ2-7 NA TRBV7-9 NA TGTGCCAGCAGCTTAGTCGGTCGAACCGGGGGTACAGCCTACGAGCAGTACTTC CASSLVGRTGGTAYEQYF
TRBJ2-1 TRBD1 TRBV19 NA TGTGCCAGTACCGACAGGGGGAGCTCCTACAATGAGCAGTTCTTC CASTDRGSSYNEQFF
TRBJ2-7 NA TRBV4-2 NA TGTGCCAGCAGCCAAGGAAGTTACGAGCAGTACTTC CASSQGSYEQYF
TRBJ2-7 NA TRBV28 NA TGTGCCAGCAGCCTCCGGGCAGGATCCTACGAGCAGTACTTC CASSLRAGSYEQYF
TRBJ2-5 NA TRBV7-2 NA TGTGCCAGCAGCTTACAAGGCGTAGAGACCCAGTACTTC CASSLQGVETQYF
TRBJ2-3 NA TRBV2 NA TGTGCCAGCATCGATAGGGGTACGCAGTATTTT CASIDRGTQYF
TRBJ2-5 NA TRBV6-6 NA TGTGCCAGCAGTTACGGGATATCGACAGAGACCCAGTACTTC CASSYGISTETQYF
TRBJ2-2 NA TRBV19 NA TGTGCCAGTAGTATGCCCGGGGAGCTGTTTTTT CASSMPGELFF
TRBJ2-7 TRBD1 TRBV7-9 NA TGTGCCAGCAGCTTTTACGGACAGGGGGATCACCTTCTTTCCTACGAGCAGTACTTC CASSFYGQGDHLLSYEQYF
TRBJ2-7 NA TRBV29-1 NA TGCAGCGTTGGACAGAGAGACTCCTACGAGCAGTACTTC CSVGQRDSYEQYF
TRBJ2-3 TRBD2 TRBV7-9 NA TGTGCCAGCAGCGTTCTCGGCGGGAGTACCCAAAGCACAGATACGCAGTATTTT CASSVLGGSTQSTDTQYF
TRBJ2-7 NA TRBV7-8 NA TGTGCCAGCAGCTTAGCGCTAAGGGTCGAGCAGTACTTC CASSLALRVEQYF
TRBJ2-2 NA TRBV4-1 NA TGCGCCAGCAGCCAAGATAGGGAACTCACCGGGGAGCTGTTTTTT CASSQDRELTGELFF
TRBJ2-5 NA TRBV7-8 NA TGTGCCAGCAGCTTAGTTGGGGTACAAGAGACCCAGTACTTC CASSLVGVQETQYF
TRBJ2-2 NA TRBV28 NA TGTGCCAGCAGTTTGGGCAGGGGAGTGGCCACCGGGGAGCTGTTTTTT CASSLGRGVATGELFF
TRBJ2-3 NA TRBV28 NA TGTGCCAGCGCGACCCGGGTTAGCACAGATACGCAGTATTTT CASATRVSTDTQYF